This TCR beta chain comes out of a study of T cells in narcolepsy. Study information: Donors had narcolepsy type 1 or type 2, or were healthy controls. Study observations and caveats: Comparing one patient's CSF and blood CD4+ clonotypes highlighted HCRT- and TRIB2-specific autoreactive clonotypes. Blood of same and different patients, but not healthy controls, reportedly held recurring autoreactive clonotypes. In some patient and control memory CD4+ samples, autoreactive clones were absent.

Assay: immunoSEQ multiplex PCR; the TCRdb copy retains only in-frame clones and omits some. In the table there are tens of thousands of clones, 92% of which are singletons. This clone was picked up a small number of times. Its antigen is still unknown. The V gene lost 8 bases and the J gene lost 2 bases, with 10 bases spanning the gap. This CDR3 spans 13 amino acids. In germline, CDR1 is MNHEY, CDR2 SVGAGI. The receptor comes from a human donor with narcolepsy. Sequencing input: CD45RA- memory CD4+ T cells from PBMCs. This chain uses TRBV6-5 with TRBJ1-5; D is possibly TRBD1 (5 bases). DNA for the CDR3: TGTGCCAGCCGGAGGGACGGCAATCAGCCCCAGCATTTT. It specifies CASRRDGNQPQHF.